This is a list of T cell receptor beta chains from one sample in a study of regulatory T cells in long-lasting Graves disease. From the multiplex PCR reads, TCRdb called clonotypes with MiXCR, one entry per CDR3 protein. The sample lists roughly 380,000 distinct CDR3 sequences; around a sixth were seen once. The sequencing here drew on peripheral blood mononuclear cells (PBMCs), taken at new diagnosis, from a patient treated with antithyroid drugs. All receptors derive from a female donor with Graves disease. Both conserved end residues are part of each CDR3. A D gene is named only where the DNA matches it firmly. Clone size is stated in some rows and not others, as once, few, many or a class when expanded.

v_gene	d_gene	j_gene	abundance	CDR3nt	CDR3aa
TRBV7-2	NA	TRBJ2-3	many	TGTGCCAGCAGCTTTCAAGGGACCCTAAGCACAGATACGCAGTATTTT	CASSFQGTLSTDTQYF
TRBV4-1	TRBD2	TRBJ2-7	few	TGCGCCAGCAGCCACACGACTAGCGGGAGAAGGGAGCAGTGCTTC	CASSHTTSGRREQCF
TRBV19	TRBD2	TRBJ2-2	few	TGTGCCAGTAGTCCGGAGCGGGACCGGGGGGCCGGGGAGCTGTTTTTT	CASSPERDRGAGELFF
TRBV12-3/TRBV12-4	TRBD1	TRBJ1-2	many	TGTGCCAGCAGTCCCATAGAAACAGGGGGCGTCTATGGCTACACCTTC	CASSPIETGGVYGYTF
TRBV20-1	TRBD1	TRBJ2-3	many	TGCAGTGCGGACGGGATTGGACAGGGAGCCACAGATACGCAGTATTTT	CSADGIGQGATDTQYF
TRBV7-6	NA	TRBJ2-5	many	TGTGCCAGCAGCTTCCGCCTGGGACTTCAAGAGACCCAGTACTTC	CASSFRLGLQETQYF
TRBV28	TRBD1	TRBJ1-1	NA	TGTGCCAGCAGTTCTCAGGGGGCTGTGAACACTGAAGCTTTCTTT	CASSSQGAVNTEAFF
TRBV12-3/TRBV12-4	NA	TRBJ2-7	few	TGTGCCAGCAGCCTGCCAGGTGAAGGCTACGAGCAGTACTTC	CASSLPGEGYEQYF
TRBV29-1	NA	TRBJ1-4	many	TGCAGCGTTGAAGGAGAGGATGGAAAACTGTTTTTT	CSVEGEDGKLFF
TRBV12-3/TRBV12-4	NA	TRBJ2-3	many	TGTGCCAGCAGCCAGGCTATCGCAGATACGCAGTATTTT	CASSQAIADTQYF
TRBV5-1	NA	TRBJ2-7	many	TGCGCCAGCAGCTTGGACGGGAGCGAGCAGTACTTC	CASSLDGSEQYF